This TCR beta chain was found in a study of blood T cell repertoires in COVID-19 (dated by TCRdb to 2018 to 2020). Concerning the study at large: The collaborator samples originated in the United States, Italy and Spain and spanned the acute and convalescent phases of COVID-19. Samples came from the ongoing ImmuneRACE study (first 160 participants) plus 1,254 subjects from 6 global collaborators. Where available, HLA class I and class II types were obtained from metadata supplied by the sample provider rather than from assay-based typing. The prospective study material was composed of cDNA or gDNA derived from T cells, B-cell-depleted T cells, or PBMCs. Deeply sampled blood TCRbeta repertoires from subjects exposed to, actively infected with, or recovered from COVID-19 were included in the dataset. Sample metadata almost always included a de-identified subject ID, COVID-19 status, age in years and sex. A freely available public database, intended as a resource for researchers studying the immune response to SARS-CoV-2, is where the repertoires were released.

At one collaborating source in Seattle, patients were enrolled during active infection and were followed longitudinally through the course of disease. Collaborating institutions collected whole blood in K2EDTA tubes following their own protocols. For TCRbeta analysis, collaborators shipped samples in one of three forms: frozen whole blood, isolated PBMCs, or DNA extracted from either of those sample types. CDR1 and CDR2, per the germline V gene (reference sequence), are SGHKS and YYEKEE. From cysteine to phenylalanine, the CDR3 is 15 amino acids long. Only the CDR3 region is kept as DNA, spanning 45 bases read in frame from base 1. Germline trimming: 0 bases from V, 7 bases from J; junction bases outside gene matches: 4. TCRbeta CDR3 regions were amplified from genomic DNA by means of the immunoSEQ Assay, a bias-controlled multiplex PCR. The study's own analysis went as follows. The number of nucleated cells in each sample was estimated by amplification of reference gene primers within the assay. To quantify the absolute abundance of each unique TCRbeta CDR3 rearrangement, sequence reads were collapsed and filtered. For each sample, productive Simpson clonality was calculated as the square root of Simpson's diversity index over productive rearrangements. The source is immuneACCESS, and TCRdb retained only in-frame sequences with V and J called. Part of the clones is not carried over; for the studies checked, unresolved V genes explain less than half of this, and the remainder is unexplained. The V and J calls and clone size are taken from that table; D and trimming were inferred from the DNA. The sample data list fewer than 350,000 clones, and about nine tenths of these were observed just once. The ten largest clones capture approximately 12% of the sample.

Worth noting for this clone: Its recognized antigen is unknown. No per-base quality is available; no much larger clone lies one base away.

What the work shows at the level of the full study, not this receptor alone: The amount of clinical and demographic metadata varied by source and participant and was provided uncurated.

The chain is encoded by TRBV5-5 joined to TRBJ1-4; TRBD1 lines up with 9 middle nucleotides. The sequencing sample was made of peripheral blood. The sequence came from a woman aged 25 to 45 with COVID-19, enrolled during active disease. The DNA is TGTGCCAGCAGCTTGGCCTCGGGACAGGGTGAAAAACTGTTTTTT. Translated, it reads CASSLASGQGEKLFF. The reference TRBV5-5 and TRBJ1-4 proteins fill in what lies around the CDR3, so the full variable domain reads DAGVTQSPTHLIKTRGQQVTLRCSPISGHKSVSWYQQVLGQGPQFIFQYYEKEERGRGNFPDRFSARQFPNYSSELNVNALLLGDSALYLCASSLASGQGEKLFFGSGTQLSVL.